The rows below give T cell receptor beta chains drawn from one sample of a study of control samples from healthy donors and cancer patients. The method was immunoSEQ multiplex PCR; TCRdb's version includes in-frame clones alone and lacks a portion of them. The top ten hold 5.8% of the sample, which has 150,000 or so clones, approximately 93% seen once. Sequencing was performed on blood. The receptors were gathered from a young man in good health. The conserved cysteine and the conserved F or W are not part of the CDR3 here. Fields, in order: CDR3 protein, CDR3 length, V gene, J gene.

CDR3: SGQGAGGELF
length: 10
V: TRBV29-1
J: TRBJ2-2

CDR3: ASSAGQGASNSPLH
length: 14
V: TRBV9
J: TRBJ1-6

CDR3: SAQFQETQY
length: 9
V: TRBV20-1
J: TRBJ2-5

CDR3: ASSPLAESSYNEQF
length: 14
V: TRBV19
J: TRBJ2-1

CDR3: ATSDLGSGGNTGELF
length: 15
V: TRBV24-1
J: TRBJ2-2

CDR3: SVETPSSYEQY
length: 11
V: TRBV29-1
J: TRBJ2-7

CDR3: ASSQDIGDRGFPLH
length: 14
V: TRBV4-3
J: TRBJ1-6

CDR3: ASSRGLAGGPDEQY
length: 14
V: TRBV7-2
J: TRBJ2-7

CDR3: ASSLPATPDSPLH
length: 13
V: TRBV5-4
J: TRBJ1-6

CDR3: ASGSGRDSKNIQY
length: 13
V: TRBV19
J: TRBJ2-4

CDR3: SASRAYTEAF
length: 10
V: TRBV20-1
J: TRBJ1-1

CDR3: ASSLEGLNYGYT
length: 12
V: TRBV5-1
J: TRBJ1-2

CDR3: ASSFTVRGLARETQY
length: 15
V: TRBV7-8
J: TRBJ2-5

CDR3: ASSRGPTGTNSGNTIY
length: 16
V: TRBV4-1
J: TRBJ1-3

CDR3: ASSPWTYGSGANVLT
length: 15
V: TRBV7-9
J: TRBJ2-6

CDR3: ASSKQGQEKLF
length: 11
V: TRBV4-1
J: TRBJ1-4

CDR3: ASSEAIGPQH
length: 10
V: TRBV2
J: TRBJ1-5

CDR3: ASSFSANGETQY
length: 12
V: TRBV6-6
J: TRBJ2-3

CDR3: ASTQMNTEAF
length: 10
V: TRBV7-8
J: TRBJ1-1

CDR3: ASSLQPGQGERETQY
length: 15
V: TRBV4-1
J: TRBJ2-5

CDR3: ASSPRGPDTQY
length: 11
V: TRBV7-9
J: TRBJ2-3

CDR3: ASSFDRARVSQH
length: 12
V: TRBV28
J: TRBJ1-5

CDR3: ATSTSPATNEKLF
length: 13
V: TRBV15
J: TRBJ1-4

CDR3: ASSLYFGGRRELF
length: 13
V: TRBV27
J: TRBJ2-2

CDR3: ASSYTSRDRGSNYGYT
length: 16
V: TRBV5-1
J: TRBJ1-2

CDR3: ASSKGTSGTQETQY
length: 14
V: TRBV7-3
J: TRBJ2-5

CDR3: ASSQVTRSTGELF
length: 13
V: TRBV3-1/TRBV3-2
J: TRBJ2-2

CDR3: ASSYGGPRELF
length: 11
V: TRBV6-2/TRBV6-3
J: TRBJ2-2

CDR3: ASSPKREVVSGELF
length: 14
V: TRBV18
J: TRBJ2-2

CDR3: ASSIGTSGRGRDEQF
length: 15
V: TRBV19
J: TRBJ2-1

CDR3: ARSFWPRGATNEKLF
length: 15
V: TRBV7-5
J: TRBJ1-4

CDR3: ASGKRGTRNPTEAF
length: 14
V: TRBV18
J: TRBJ1-1

CDR3: ASSALTGGRNEAF
length: 13
V: TRBV5-1
J: TRBJ1-1

CDR3: SASKRLVGNTEAF
length: 13
V: TRBV20-1
J: TRBJ1-1

CDR3: ASSETGDNSPLH
length: 12
V: TRBV6-1
J: TRBJ1-6

CDR3: ASSQDLREGSTEAF
length: 14
V: TRBV4-2
J: TRBJ1-1

CDR3: ASSLGIQGTTSQETQY
length: 16
V: TRBV5-1
J: TRBJ2-5